This TCR beta chain was sequenced during a study of cytomegalovirus exposure and HLA in healthy donors. Across the whole study: Within the Caucasian-associated ancestry cluster were roughly 82% of the approximately 400 genotyped donors. General study points: DRB1 had the most TCR associations and HLA-C the fewest, a later analysis found, with rates varying by HLA locus. In a later analysis, TCR beta V- and J-gene trimming was associated with a missense DCLRE1C variant.

In regard to this clone: Its antigen remains unidentified.

Vbeta (60) and Jbeta (13) primers were used in the PCR. In the original workflow: A later analysis tallied tens of millions of unique TCR beta chains, 9 million to 12 million of them shared. The table came from immunoSEQ multiplex PCR; TCRdb's copy has only in-frame clones and leaves some out. V, J and clone size were drawn from that table, and D and trimming were deduced from the DNA. The sample contains over 100,000 clones, 70% to 80% of which appear only once. Trimming shortened V by 5 bases and J by 7 bases, and 8 bases separated the two germline ends. The CDR3 length is 10 residues. Germline V gene sequence: CDR1 GTSNPN, CDR2 SVGIG (reference sequence).

Sequenced material: PBMCs. The J gene is TRBJ1-2, the V gene TRBV30; the D is unclear. The origin of this receptor is a female donor in good health and CMV-seropositive. CDR3 sequence (DNA): TGTGCCTGGGGCGACTCTGGCTACACCTTC. This codes for CAWGDSGYTF.